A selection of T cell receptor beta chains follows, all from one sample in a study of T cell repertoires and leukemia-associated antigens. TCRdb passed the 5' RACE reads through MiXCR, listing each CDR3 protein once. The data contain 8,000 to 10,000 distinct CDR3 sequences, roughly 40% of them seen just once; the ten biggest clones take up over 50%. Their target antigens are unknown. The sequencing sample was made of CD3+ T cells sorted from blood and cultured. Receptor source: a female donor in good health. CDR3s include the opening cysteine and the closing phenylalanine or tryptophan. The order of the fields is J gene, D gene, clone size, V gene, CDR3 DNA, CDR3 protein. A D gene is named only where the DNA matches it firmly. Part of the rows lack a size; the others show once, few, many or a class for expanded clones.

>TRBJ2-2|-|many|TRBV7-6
TGTGCCAGCAAATTAGGCGTGAACACCGGGGAGCTGTTTTTT
CASKLGVNTGELFF
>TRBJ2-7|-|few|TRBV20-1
TGCAGTGCTAGCGTCAGGGAAACCTACGAGCAGTACTTC
CSASVRETYEQYF
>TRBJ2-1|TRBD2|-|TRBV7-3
TGTGCCAGCAGCCTCGGACTAGCGCCAGGCAATGAGCAGTTCTTC
CASSLGLAPGNEQFF
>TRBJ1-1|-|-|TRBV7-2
TGTGCCAGCAGCTTATGGGAAATAGGGACTGAAGCTTTCTTT
CASSLWEIGTEAFF
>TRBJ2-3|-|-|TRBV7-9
TGTGCCAGCAGCTTAAGAGCAGATACGAAGTATTTT
CASSLRADTKYF
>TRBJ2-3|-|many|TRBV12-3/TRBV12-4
TGTGCCAGCAGTTTTCTGTCAGGGGTGCCAGATACGCAGTATTTT
CASSFLSGVPDTQYF
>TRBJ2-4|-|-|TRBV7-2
TGTGCCAGCAGCTTGGCCCTTAGAGCCAAAAACATTCAGTACTTC
CASSLALRAKNIQYF
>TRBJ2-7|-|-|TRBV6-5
TGTGCCACCGCGGGATTGCGCATTTTTGAGCAGTACTTC
CATAGLRIFEQYF
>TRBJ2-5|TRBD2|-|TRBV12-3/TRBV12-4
TGTGCCAGCAGCCAGACGGGGGGCCAGTACTTC
CASSQTGGQYF
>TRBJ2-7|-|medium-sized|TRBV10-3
TGTGCCATCAGGACCCGGGACTCGTCCTACGAGCAGTACTTC
CAIRTRDSSYEQYF
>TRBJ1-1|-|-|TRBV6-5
TGTGCCAGCAGCCCGCGGGACACTGAAGCTTTCTTT
CASSPRDTEAFF
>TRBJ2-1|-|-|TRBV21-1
TGTGCCAGCAGCAAAACCATTTCCGGGACAGCCTTCAATGAGCAGTTCTTC
CASSKTISGTAFNEQFF
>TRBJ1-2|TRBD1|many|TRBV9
TGTGCCAGCAGCGGAACCGGGACAGGGTACACCTTC
CASSGTGTGYTF
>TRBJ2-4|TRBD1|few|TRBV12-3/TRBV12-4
TGTGCCAGCAGTACCAAACAGGGGACGGCCAAAAACATTCAGTACTTC
CASSTKQGTAKNIQYF
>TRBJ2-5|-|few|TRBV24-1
TGTGCCACCAGTGATTACCAAGAGACCCAGTACTTC
CATSDYQETQYF
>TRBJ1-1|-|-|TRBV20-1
TGCAGTGCTAGAGGAGATGAGGGAGGGGATACTGAAGCTTTCTTT
CSARGDEGGDTEAFF
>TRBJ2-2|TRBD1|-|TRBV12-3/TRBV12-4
TGTGCCAGCAGTCCCCGGACAGGGGCGAACACCGGGGAGCTGTTTTTT
CASSPRTGANTGELFF
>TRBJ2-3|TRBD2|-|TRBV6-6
TGTGCCAGCAGCCCTCCTGGAGAGCGGGGGAGCACAGGTACGCAGTATTTT
CASSPPGERGSTGTQYF
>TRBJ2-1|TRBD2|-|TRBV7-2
TGTGCCAGCAGCATCGGACTAGCGGGGTACAATGAGCAGTTCTTC
CASSIGLAGYNEQFF
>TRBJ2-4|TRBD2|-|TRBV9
TGTGCCAGCAGCGACGCGGGGGGGTTAGGGCAAAACATTCAGTACTTC
CASSDAGGLGQNIQYF
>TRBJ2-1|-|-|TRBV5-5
TGTGCCAGCAGCTTGGGATCTCCCGTGGAGGAGCAGTTCTTC
CASSLGSPVEEQFF
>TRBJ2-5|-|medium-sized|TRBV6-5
TGTGCCAGCAGTTACTCAGCACAGGGAGGGACCCAGTACTTC
CASSYSAQGGTQYF
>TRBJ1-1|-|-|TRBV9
TGTGCCAGCAGCGTGGGGCCCTTAATCCAGAACACTGAAGCTTTCTTT
CASSVGPLIQNTEAFF
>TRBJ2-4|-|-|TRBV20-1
TGCAGTGCTAGCCAGGAGGTTGCCAAAAACATTCAGTACTTC
CSASQEVAKNIQYF
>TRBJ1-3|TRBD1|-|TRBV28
TGTGCCAGCAGTCCCGGACAGGGAGCCGGAAGCACCATATATTTT
CASSPGQGAGSTIYF
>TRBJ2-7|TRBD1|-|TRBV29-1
TGCAGCGTTGAGGGACAGGGCCACTACGAGCAGTACTTC
CSVEGQGHYEQYF